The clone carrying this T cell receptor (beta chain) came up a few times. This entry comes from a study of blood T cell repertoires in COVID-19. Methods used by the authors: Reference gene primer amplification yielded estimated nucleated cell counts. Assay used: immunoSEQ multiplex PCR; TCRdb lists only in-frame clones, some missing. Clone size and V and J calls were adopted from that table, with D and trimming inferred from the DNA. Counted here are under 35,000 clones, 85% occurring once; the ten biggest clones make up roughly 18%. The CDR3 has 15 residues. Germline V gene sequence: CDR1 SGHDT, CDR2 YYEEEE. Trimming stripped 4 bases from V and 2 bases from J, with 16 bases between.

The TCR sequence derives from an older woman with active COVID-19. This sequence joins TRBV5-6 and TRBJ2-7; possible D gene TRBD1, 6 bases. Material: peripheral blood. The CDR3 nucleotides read TGTGCCAGCAGCACCAGGACAGCCCTCACCTACGAGCAGTACTTC. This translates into CASSTRTALTYEQYF.